These T cell receptor beta chains were read from a single sample in a study of esophageal squamous cell carcinoma under preoperative chemotherapy. In TCRdb, the PCR reads were re-called with MiXCR into one record per CDR3 protein. The data contain roughly 20,000 distinct CDR3 sequences, around 42% of them singletons. Sampling took place from a patient given preoperative chemotherapy. The origin of the receptors is a human donor with esophageal squamous cell carcinoma. The donor label of this sample is uncertain. The CDR3 runs from the conserved cysteine through the conserved F or W. Fields, in order: D gene, J gene, clone size, V gene, CDR3 protein, CDR3 DNA. D genes are given only for firm matches. Rows may omit the clone size; those that give it use once, few, many or a size class.

d_call: TRBD1
j_call: TRBJ2-2
clone_size: .
v_call: TRBV7-2
cdr3_aa: CASSLGQGDTGELFF
cdr3_nt: TGTGCCAGCAGCTTAGGACAGGGGGACACCGGGGAGCTGTTTTTT

d_call: TRBD2
j_call: TRBJ2-3
clone_size: .
v_call: TRBV7-8
cdr3_aa: CASSPDDGLAGHTDTQYF
cdr3_nt: TGTGCCAGCAGCCCCGACGATGGACTAGCGGGTCATACAGATACGCAGTATTTT

d_call: .
j_call: TRBJ2-4
clone_size: .
v_call: TRBV7-6
cdr3_aa: CAGSGDPGQDTQYF
cdr3_nt: TGTGCGGGCAGCGGAGACCCAGGCCAAGACACCCAGTACTTC

d_call: TRBD1
j_call: TRBJ2-7
clone_size: medium-sized
v_call: TRBV7-3
cdr3_aa: CASIGPRDSFYEQYF
cdr3_nt: TGTGCCAGCATCGGCCCCCGGGACAGCTTTTACGAGCAGTACTTC

d_call: TRBD2
j_call: TRBJ2-5
clone_size: few
v_call: TRBV7-2
cdr3_aa: CASGGRGSRETQYF
cdr3_nt: TGTGCCAGCGGAGGGCGCGGGAGTCGTGAGACCCAGTACTTC

d_call: .
j_call: TRBJ2-2
clone_size: few
v_call: TRBV19
cdr3_aa: CASTHPGGGTGELFF
cdr3_nt: TGTGCCAGTACCCACCCTGGGGGTGGCACCGGGGAGCTGTTTTTT

d_call: .
j_call: TRBJ2-1
clone_size: .
v_call: TRBV4-3
cdr3_aa: CASSQELGPNEQFF
cdr3_nt: TGCGCCAGCAGCCAAGAACTAGGACCCAATGAGCAGTTCTTC

d_call: TRBD1
j_call: TRBJ1-1
clone_size: many
v_call: TRBV7-8
cdr3_aa: CASSPKGQPFTEAFF
cdr3_nt: TGTGCCAGCAGCCCCAAGGGACAGCCCTTCACTGAAGCTTTCTTT

d_call: .
j_call: TRBJ2-5
clone_size: .
v_call: TRBV12-3/TRBV12-4
cdr3_aa: CASSLDGDIQYF
cdr3_nt: TGTGCCAGCAGTTTAGATGGAGATATTCAGTACTTT

d_call: .
j_call: TRBJ2-7
clone_size: .
v_call: TRBV7-9
cdr3_aa: CASSPLGGEQYF
cdr3_nt: TGTGCCAGCAGCCCCCTTGGGGGCGAGCAGTACTTC

d_call: .
j_call: TRBJ2-4
clone_size: .
v_call: TRBV7-3
cdr3_aa: CGGTGPSGTNIQYF
cdr3_nt: TGCGGCGGCACGGGGCCCTCCGGCACAAATATTCAGTACTTC

d_call: TRBD2
j_call: TRBJ2-5
clone_size: few
v_call: TRBV6-1
cdr3_aa: CASSVFARLAGNIRETQYF
cdr3_nt: TGTGCCAGCAGTGTATTCGCTAGGCTAGCGGGGAACATACGGGAGACCCAGTACTTC

d_call: TRBD1
j_call: TRBJ2-7
clone_size: .
v_call: TRBV12-3/TRBV12-4
cdr3_aa: CASSSPDRGEQYF
cdr3_nt: TGTGCCAGCAGTTCTCCTGACAGGGGCGAGCAGTACTTC

d_call: TRBD1
j_call: TRBJ2-5
clone_size: .
v_call: TRBV12-3/TRBV12-4
cdr3_aa: CASSYLGQGEMEQYF
cdr3_nt: TGTGCCAGCAGCTACCTGGGACAGGGTGAAATGGAGCAGTACTTC

d_call: TRBD2
j_call: TRBJ2-3
clone_size: .
v_call: TRBV7-2
cdr3_aa: CASRVLGGGSNAETQYF
cdr3_nt: TGTGCCAGCAGGGTGCTAGGTGGCGGGAGTAACGCAGAGACCCAGTATTTC

d_call: TRBD2
j_call: TRBJ2-1
clone_size: many
v_call: TRBV6-2/TRBV6-3
cdr3_aa: CASSGLAGEAYNEQFF
cdr3_nt: TGTGCCAGCAGCGGACTAGCGGGAGAGGCCTACAATGAGCAGTTCTTC

d_call: .
j_call: TRBJ2-7
clone_size: .
v_call: TRBV7-2
cdr3_aa: CASSFRVLGAANTQYF
cdr3_nt: TGTGCCAGCAGCTTCCGGGTGCTGGGAGCCGCAAACACGCAGTACTTC

d_call: .
j_call: TRBJ2-5
clone_size: many
v_call: TRBV7-2
cdr3_aa: CASSYGPVEETQYF
cdr3_nt: TGTGCCAGCAGCTACGGACCAGTCGAAGAGACCCAGTACTTC

d_call: .
j_call: TRBJ2-1
clone_size: .
v_call: TRBV6-5
cdr3_aa: CASSFGLEQFF
cdr3_nt: TGTGCCAGCAGTTTCGGACTCGAGCAGTTCTTC

d_call: TRBD1
j_call: TRBJ2-5
clone_size: many
v_call: TRBV6-1
cdr3_aa: CASRTGRETQYF
cdr3_nt: TGTGCCAGCAGGACAGGGAGAGAGACCCAGTACTTC

d_call: TRBD1
j_call: TRBJ2-3
clone_size: few
v_call: TRBV7-2
cdr3_aa: CASSARQGGATNTQYF
cdr3_nt: TGTGCCAGCAGCGCACGACAGGGGGGGGCCACAAACACGCAGTATTTC

d_call: .
j_call: TRBJ1-1
clone_size: .
v_call: TRBV4-3
cdr3_aa: CASSQDGVGTGKNTEAFF
cdr3_nt: TGCGCCAGCAGCCAAGATGGAGTCGGAACGGGAAAGAACACTGAAGCTTTCTTT

d_call: .
j_call: TRBJ2-3
clone_size: .
v_call: TRBV7-9
cdr3_aa: CAGRGGRAKDTQYF
cdr3_nt: TGTGCGGGGCGCGGCGGCAGGGCCAAAGATACCCAGTACTTT

d_call: .
j_call: TRBJ1-4
clone_size: few
v_call: TRBV11-1
cdr3_aa: CASSSGEKLFF
cdr3_nt: TGTGCCAGCAGCTCGGGGGAAAAACTGTTTTTT

d_call: .
j_call: TRBJ2-5
clone_size: .
v_call: TRBV11-2
cdr3_aa: CASRPSGGGNQETQYF
cdr3_nt: TGTGCCAGCAGGCCGTCCGGGGGCGGCAACCAAGAGACCCAGTACTTC

d_call: TRBD1
j_call: TRBJ2-7
clone_size: .
v_call: TRBV7-2
cdr3_aa: CASSVTHTGGPANEQYF
cdr3_nt: TGTGCCAGCAGCGTCACGCACACAGGGGGCCCAGCGAACGAGCAGTACTTC

d_call: .
j_call: TRBJ2-1
clone_size: medium-sized
v_call: TRBV7-8
cdr3_aa: CASSLASYNEQFF
cdr3_nt: TGTGCCAGCAGCTTAGCTTCCTACAATGAGCAGTTCTTC

d_call: .
j_call: TRBJ2-3
clone_size: few
v_call: TRBV6-2/TRBV6-3
cdr3_aa: CASTPRLGGDTQYF
cdr3_nt: TGTGCCAGCACCCCCCGACTAGGTGGAGATACGCAGTATTTT

d_call: .
j_call: TRBJ2-7
clone_size: many
v_call: TRBV7-2
cdr3_aa: CASSRASSYEQYF
cdr3_nt: TGTGCCAGCAGCCGCGCCAGCTCCTACGAGCAGTACTTC

d_call: TRBD2
j_call: TRBJ2-7
clone_size: few
v_call: TRBV6-5
cdr3_aa: CASSYWTGGSSYEQYF
cdr3_nt: TGTGCCAGCAGTTACTGGACCGGGGGGAGCTCCTACGAGCAGTACTTC